Listed below are T cell receptor beta chains from one sample, sequenced in a study of shared clonotypes between healthy human individuals. The assay was immunoSEQ multiplex PCR, and TCRdb's table has in-frame clones only and misses some. The sample includes some 2,000,000 clones, 85% to 95% of them seen just once. Sequenced sample: naive CD4+ T cells sorted from blood. Source of these receptors: a man younger than 35 in good health. Both conserved end residues are part of each CDR3. A D gene is named only where the DNA matches it firmly. Expanded clones get a size class; other rows say once, few or many, or leave the size out.

J gene: TRBJ2-7
D gene: -
clone size: once
V gene: TRBV7-9
CDR3 protein: CASKSHGLHYEQYF
CDR3 DNA: TGTGCCAGCAAAAGTCACGGACTGCACTACGAGCAGTACTTC

J gene: TRBJ2-1
D gene: TRBD2
clone size: once
V gene: TRBV7-2
CDR3 protein: CASSLQGLAGGLGEQFF
CDR3 DNA: TGTGCCAGCAGCCTCCAGGGACTAGCGGGGGGGCTCGGAGAGCAGTTCTTC

J gene: TRBJ1-6
D gene: TRBD1
clone size: -
V gene: TRBV30
CDR3 protein: CAWNRGNQYNSPLHF
CDR3 DNA: TGTGCCTGGAACAGGGGGAACCAATATAATTCACCCCTCCACTTT

J gene: TRBJ2-3
D gene: -
clone size: -
V gene: TRBV7-2
CDR3 protein: CASSETSPRQYF
CDR3 DNA: TGTGCCAGCAGCGAAACTAGCCCCCGGCAGTATTTT

J gene: TRBJ2-7
D gene: TRBD1
clone size: -
V gene: TRBV2
CDR3 protein: CASSEAPPDRGVGEQYF
CDR3 DNA: TGTGCCAGCAGTGAAGCGCCACCGGACAGGGGTGTAGGCGAGCAGTACTTC

J gene: TRBJ1-5
D gene: -
clone size: -
V gene: TRBV6-6
CDR3 protein: CASRSTGNGNQPQHF
CDR3 DNA: TGTGCCAGCAGGTCCACAGGGAATGGCAATCAGCCCCAGCATTTT

J gene: TRBJ2-7
D gene: TRBD1
clone size: once
V gene: TRBV10-3
CDR3 protein: CAISPGGAYEQYF
CDR3 DNA: TGTGCCATCAGTCCAGGGGGCGCGTACGAGCAGTACTTC

J gene: TRBJ2-1
D gene: TRBD1
clone size: -
V gene: TRBV11-3
CDR3 protein: CASSQGGWDRENDEQFF
CDR3 DNA: TGTGCCAGCAGCCAGGGTGGGTGGGACAGGGAAAACGATGAGCAGTTCTTC

J gene: TRBJ2-1
D gene: -
clone size: -
V gene: TRBV7-9
CDR3 protein: CASSLDRVNEQFF
CDR3 DNA: TGTGCCAGCAGCTTAGACAGGGTCAATGAGCAGTTCTTC

J gene: TRBJ1-5
D gene: -
clone size: -
V gene: TRBV30
CDR3 protein: CAGGDFNQPQHF
CDR3 DNA: TGTGCCGGAGGTGATTTCAATCAGCCCCAGCATTTT

J gene: TRBJ2-7
D gene: -
clone size: -
V gene: TRBV5-1
CDR3 protein: CASSNGQPYEQYF
CDR3 DNA: TGCGCCAGCAGCAACGGACAGCCCTACGAGCAGTACTTC

J gene: TRBJ2-1
D gene: TRBD2
clone size: -
V gene: TRBV10-1
CDR3 protein: CASSEGLGGFYNEQFF
CDR3 DNA: TGCGCCAGCAGTGAGGGTTTGGGGGGGTTCTACAATGAGCAGTTCTTC

J gene: TRBJ1-6
D gene: -
clone size: -
V gene: TRBV6-6
CDR3 protein: CASSSQTKAKNTLHF
CDR3 DNA: TGTGCCAGCAGTTCCCAGACGAAAGCGAAGAATACCCTCCACTTT

J gene: TRBJ2-6
D gene: -
clone size: few
V gene: TRBV18
CDR3 protein: CASSPQVPVISGANVLTF
CDR3 DNA: TGTGCCAGCTCACCACAAGTCCCTGTTATCTCTGGGGCCAACGTCCTGACTTTC

J gene: TRBJ2-1
D gene: -
clone size: -
V gene: TRBV29-1
CDR3 protein: CSVEGNNEQFF
CDR3 DNA: TGCAGCGTTGAGGGGAACAATGAGCAGTTCTTC

J gene: TRBJ2-1
D gene: -
clone size: -
V gene: TRBV11-3
CDR3 protein: CASSSSPYNEQFF
CDR3 DNA: TGTGCCAGCTCTAGTTCGCCCTACAATGAGCAGTTCTTC

J gene: TRBJ1-5
D gene: -
clone size: -
V gene: TRBV19
CDR3 protein: CASSILDPAGRGQPQHF
CDR3 DNA: TGTGCCAGTAGTATTCTGGATCCCGCAGGAAGAGGTCAGCCCCAGCATTTT

J gene: TRBJ1-1
D gene: -
clone size: -
V gene: TRBV29-1
CDR3 protein: CSVSGRLNTEAFF
CDR3 DNA: TGCAGCGTTTCAGGACGCTTGAACACTGAAGCTTTCTTT

J gene: TRBJ2-7
D gene: -
clone size: -
V gene: TRBV5-4
CDR3 protein: CASRRAGSYEQYF
CDR3 DNA: TGTGCCAGCAGAAGGGCAGGCTCCTACGAGCAGTACTTC

J gene: TRBJ2-7
D gene: -
clone size: -
V gene: TRBV7-9
CDR3 protein: CASSLELGEQYF
CDR3 DNA: TGTGCCAGCAGCCTAGAATTAGGCGAGCAGTACTTC

J gene: TRBJ2-7
D gene: TRBD2
clone size: -
V gene: TRBV9
CDR3 protein: CASSPGLATYEQYF
CDR3 DNA: TGTGCCAGCAGCCCGGGACTAGCGACGTACGAGCAGTACTTC

J gene: TRBJ1-1
D gene: -
clone size: once
V gene: TRBV28
CDR3 protein: CASSSDSFEAFF
CDR3 DNA: TGTGCCAGCAGCTCTGACAGTTTTGAAGCTTTCTTT

J gene: TRBJ1-3
D gene: -
clone size: -
V gene: TRBV13
CDR3 protein: CASSLGLNTIYF
CDR3 DNA: TGTGCCAGCAGCTTAGGCCTAAACACCATATATTTT

J gene: TRBJ1-2
D gene: -
clone size: -
V gene: TRBV5-6
CDR3 protein: CASSSDVRGAGYTF
CDR3 DNA: TGTGCCAGCAGCTCGGACGTAAGGGGTGCTGGCTACACCTTC

J gene: TRBJ2-7
D gene: -
clone size: -
V gene: TRBV29-1
CDR3 protein: CSVVGSYEQYF
CDR3 DNA: TGCAGCGTTGTGGGCTCCTACGAGCAGTACTTC

J gene: TRBJ2-3
D gene: -
clone size: -
V gene: TRBV9
CDR3 protein: CASSVRGGASTDTQYF
CDR3 DNA: TGTGCCAGCAGCGTACGGGGCGGGGCAAGCACAGATACGCAGTATTTT

J gene: TRBJ2-5
D gene: -
clone size: -
V gene: TRBV5-4
CDR3 protein: CASSPQVGGQETQYF
CDR3 DNA: TGTGCCAGCAGCCCCCAGGTAGGGGGCCAAGAGACCCAGTACTTC

J gene: TRBJ2-7
D gene: TRBD1
clone size: once
V gene: TRBV5-6
CDR3 protein: CASSFRTGGAVSYEQYF
CDR3 DNA: TGTGCCAGCAGCTTTAGGACAGGGGGCGCGGTTTCCTACGAGCAGTACTTC

J gene: TRBJ1-1
D gene: -
clone size: -
V gene: TRBV4-1
CDR3 protein: CASSLKSVSLGTPEHMNTEAFF
CDR3 DNA: TGCGCCAGCAGCCTCAAGTCAGTATCGTTAGGGACCCCCGAACATATGAACACTGAAGCTTTCTTT

J gene: TRBJ1-1
D gene: -
clone size: -
V gene: TRBV2
CDR3 protein: CASSKETGSREAFF
CDR3 DNA: TGTGCCAGCAGTAAAGAAACAGGGAGTAGGGAAGCTTTCTTT

J gene: TRBJ2-5
D gene: TRBD1
clone size: -
V gene: TRBV30
CDR3 protein: CAWSPKLTGRQETQYF
CDR3 DNA: TGTGCCTGGAGTCCAAAATTGACAGGGCGACAAGAGACCCAGTACTTC

J gene: TRBJ2-3
D gene: TRBD1
clone size: -
V gene: TRBV11-2
CDR3 protein: CASSLDGTASTDTQYF
CDR3 DNA: TGTGCCAGCAGCTTGGACGGGACAGCTAGCACAGATACGCAGTATTTT

J gene: TRBJ1-1
D gene: -
clone size: -
V gene: TRBV30
CDR3 protein: CAWSFMGGNTEAFF
CDR3 DNA: TGTGCCTGGAGTTTCATGGGCGGAAACACTGAAGCTTTCTTT

J gene: TRBJ2-3
D gene: TRBD2
clone size: -
V gene: TRBV10-3
CDR3 protein: CAISEAWAGRGTQYF
CDR3 DNA: TGTGCCATCAGTGAGGCCTGGGCGGGGAGGGGTACGCAGTATTTT

J gene: TRBJ1-3
D gene: -
clone size: -
V gene: TRBV5-1
CDR3 protein: CASSLRGDSGNTIYF
CDR3 DNA: TGCGCCAGCAGCTTGAGGGGGGACTCTGGAAACACCATATATTTT

J gene: TRBJ2-5
D gene: TRBD2
clone size: -
V gene: TRBV7-9
CDR3 protein: CASREGTSGRARLQETQYF
CDR3 DNA: TGTGCCAGCAGGGAAGGGACTAGCGGGAGGGCCCGACTTCAAGAGACCCAGTACTTC

J gene: TRBJ2-1
D gene: -
clone size: -
V gene: TRBV4-1
CDR3 protein: CASSPHRLSSNEQFF
CDR3 DNA: TGCGCCAGCAGCCCCCACAGGCTCAGTTCCAATGAGCAGTTCTTC

J gene: TRBJ2-7
D gene: -
clone size: -
V gene: TRBV6-6
CDR3 protein: CASSPGGTYEQYF
CDR3 DNA: TGTGCCAGCAGCCCCGGGGGCACCTACGAGCAGTACTTC

J gene: TRBJ2-3
D gene: TRBD2
clone size: -
V gene: TRBV29-1
CDR3 protein: CSVEGAGGPDTQYF
CDR3 DNA: TGCAGCGTTGAAGGGGCGGGAGGGCCAGATACGCAGTATTTT

J gene: TRBJ2-1
D gene: TRBD2
clone size: -
V gene: TRBV10-3
CDR3 protein: CAIGGSSGRADEQFF
CDR3 DNA: TGTGCCATCGGGGGGTCTAGCGGGAGGGCCGATGAGCAGTTCTTC

J gene: TRBJ1-1
D gene: TRBD1
clone size: once
V gene: TRBV6-5
CDR3 protein: CASSPGDRGGEAFF
CDR3 DNA: TGTGCCAGCAGTCCCGGCGACAGGGGTGGGGAAGCTTTCTTT